The 23 T cell receptor beta chains below come from one sample, sequenced in a study of blood T cells in healthy people across ages. A second PCR of roughly 7 to 11 cycles used a sample-barcoded 5' primer and a J-beta primer mix. TCRdb fed the 5' RACE reads into MiXCR, producing one record per CDR3 protein. The sample lists about 830,000 distinct CDR3 sequences, approximately 65% occurring once. The sample taken for sequencing was blood. These receptor sequences come from a man in his thirties or forties in good health.

This chain connects TRBV20-1 to TRBJ2-3; 8 bases fit TRBD2. CDR1 is DFQATT, CDR2 SNEGSKA, per germline (reference sequence). V lost 6 bases to trimming and J lost 3 bases; unmatched junction nucleotides: 8. The CDR3 is 14 residues long. The CDR3 nucleotides read TGCAGTGCGAAGGGACTAGGATGGACAGATACGCAGTATTTT. It specifies CSAKGLGWTDTQYF.

The chain is built from TRBV3-1 and TRBJ2-7; a possible D gene is TRBD1 (6 bases). The CDR3 consists of 15 residues. Germline V CDR1 and CDR2: LGHDT, YNNKEL (reference sequence). V gave up 0 bases and J gave up 5 bases, with 14 bases separating them. The DNA for the CDR3 is TGTGCCAGCAGCCAAGACTCCAGGGGTTTCGACGAGCAGTACTTC. It specifies CASSQDSRGFDEQYF.

This clonotype has a handful of counts. The V call is TRBV25-1, the J call TRBJ1-2; 7 bases fit TRBD1. V lost 3 bases and J lost 8; bases outside the gene matches: 3. CDR1 MGHDK and CDR2 SYGVNS come from the germline V gene. The CDR3 covers 12 residues. CDR3 protein: CASSETGYGYTF. The DNA of the CDR3 is TGTGCCAGCAGTGAGACAGGGTACGGCTACACCTTC.

V is TRBV7-9 and J is TRBJ2-5; 9 nucleotides match TRBD1. The germline V gene has CDR1 SEHNR and CDR2 FQNEAQ (reference sequence). The CDR3 totals 15 residues. Unmatched junction bases numbered 9, after V lost 5 bases and J lost 5 bases. The CDR3: CASSSNRGRIETQYF. CDR3 in DNA: TGTGCCAGCAGCAGTAACAGGGGGCGCATCGAGACCCAGTACTTC.

The chain links TRBV29-1 to TRBJ2-7, with 8 nucleotides matching TRBD2. Germline V gene sequence: CDR1 SQVTM, CDR2 ANQGSEA. J lost 0 bases, V lost 6 bases, and 7 bases had no gene match. There are 14 residues in the CDR3. This CDR3 is CSVHIAGLSYEQYF. The CDR3 DNA follows: TGCAGCGTCCATATAGCGGGGCTCTCCTACGAGCAGTACTTC.

The V gene is TRBV12-3 or TRBV12-4, the J gene TRBJ2-5; 9 bases match TRBD2. The CDR3 length is 14 residues. J was trimmed by 4 bases and V by 3 bases; bases with no gene match: 3. The CDR3 DNA reads TGTGCCAGCAGTTTCGAGCGGGGGGCAGAGACCCAGTACTTC. Translated: CASSFERGAETQYF.

This clonotype was counted a few times. V and J are TRBV15 and TRBJ2-1; 10 bases are shared with TRBD1. The V segment lost 4 bases and the J segment 2 bases; nucleotides outside the gene matches: 5. The germline CDR1 and CDR2 sequences are LNHNV and YYDKDF (reference sequence). The CDR3 is 16 amino acids. CDR3 coding DNA: TGTGCCACCAGCACCTGGGACAGGGGTACCTACAATGAGCAGTTCTTC. Amino acid sequence: CATSTWDRGTYNEQFF. The full variable domain, with the rest looked up from reference TRBV15 and TRBJ2-1, is DAMVIQNPRYQVTQFGKPVTLSCSQTLNHNVMYWYQQKSSQAPKLLFHYYDKDFNNEADTPDNFQSRRPNTSFCFLDIRSPGLGDTAMYLCATSTWDRGTYNEQFFGPGTRLTVL.

CDR3 in DNA: TGCAGTGCGAACCCCGACTCTGGAAACACCATATATTTT. It codes for CSANPDSGNTIYF. The chain joins TRBV20-1 to TRBJ1-3; D is uncertain. This CDR3 has 13 residues. V gave up 6 bases and J gave up 0 bases, with 9 bases separating them. Germline-derived CDR1 and CDR2 are DFQATT and SNEGSKA (reference sequence).

In regard to this clonotype: An end of the junction does not agree with germline; a read error may underlie this. The gene calls are TRBV7-9 and TRBJ2-7, with TRBD1 as a possible D gene (6 bases). There are 13 residues in the CDR3. CDR1 is SEHNR, CDR2 FQNEAQ, per germline (reference sequence). In DNA form, the CDR3 reads TGTTCCAGCACATGGGGGCGGGTCTACGAGCAGTACTTC. Protein sequence: CSSTWGRVYEQYF. Combining the CDR3 with reference TRBV7-9 and TRBJ2-7 gives the whole variable domain DTGVSQNPRHKITKRGQNVTFRCDPISEHNRLYWYRQTLGQGPEFLTYFQNEAQLEKSRLLSDRFSAERPKGSFSTLEIQRTEQGDSAMYLCSSTWGRVYEQYFGPGTRLTVT.

The V and J genes are TRBV28 and TRBJ2-5, with a tentative D call TRBD1 (6 bases). The CDR3 loop spans 15 amino acids. V was shortened by 5 bases and J by 1 base, with 14 bases between the two germline ends. Germline CDR1 and CDR2: MDHEN and SYDVKM. CDR3 loop: CASSPGQSFQETQYF. The DNA of the CDR3 is TGTGCCAGCAGTCCCGGACAGAGCTTCCAAGAGACCCAGTACTTC.

The rearrangement joins TRBV4-3 to TRBJ2-7; 8 bases map to TRBD1. From germline, CDR1 is LGHNA and CDR2 YSLEER. The V gene end was trimmed by 2 bases and the J gene end by 0 bases; junction bases not matched to a gene: 3. CDR3 length: 15 residues. CDR3 coding DNA: TGCGCCAGCAGCCAACAGGGGGCGAGCTCCTACGAGCAGTACTTC. Translating it yields CASSQQGASSYEQYF.

The chain uses TRBV20-1 and TRBJ1-4, with D possibly matching TRBD1 (6 bases). This CDR3 contains 13 residues. The V gene's germline CDR1 is DFQATT and CDR2 SNEGSKA (reference sequence). The germline V and J ends were trimmed by 2 bases and 8 bases, with 12 bases remaining between them. CDR3 region: CSARRGRQEKLFF. For the CDR3, the DNA is TGCAGTGCTAGACGGGGGCGGCAGGAAAAACTGTTTTTT.

The table lists this clonotype with a few counts. V gene TRBV10-3 combines with J gene TRBJ2-5; 8 bases are a match to TRBD2. The J call is doubtful: the DNA matches TRBJ2-7 better. The germline gives CDR1 ENHRY, CDR2 SYGVKD. This CDR3 spans 15 amino acids. The CDR3 bases are TGTGCCATCAGTGAGGGGATAGCGGGGAGATACGAGCAGTACTTC. Protein product: CAISEGIAGRYEQYF.

The rearrangement uses TRBV5-6 and TRBJ1-4; possibly TRBD1 for D (6 bases). The CDR3 runs 17 residues. Germline V gives CDR1 SGHDT, CDR2 YYEEEE. Trimming shortened V by 1 base and J by 0 bases, and 13 bases separated the two germline ends. In DNA, the CDR3 is TGTGCCAGCAGCTTGTCCGGACAGATCACAACTAATGAAAAACTGTTTTTT. This gives the protein CASSLSGQITTNEKLFF.

The chain joins TRBV5-5 to TRBJ1-2, with D possibly TRBD1 on 5 matching bases. The CDR3 has 16 residues. V was clipped by 1 base and J by 1 base, with 14 bases between them. From germline, CDR1 is SGHKS and CDR2 YYEKEE (reference sequence). The CDR3 reads CASSLQLRQGNYGYTF. CDR3 in DNA: TGTGCCAGCAGCTTGCAACTTCGGCAGGGTAACTATGGCTACACCTTC.

This clonotype was picked up a small number of times. This chain connects TRBV29-1 to TRBJ2-5, with 8 bases lining up with TRBD1. Germline V gives CDR1 SQVTM, CDR2 ANQGSEA. V lost 0 bases and J lost 4; bases outside the gene matches: 7. The length of the CDR3 is 15 residues. The chain's CDR3 is CSVEDWQGARETQYF. The CDR3 DNA follows: TGCAGCGTTGAAGATTGGCAGGGGGCAAGAGAGACCCAGTACTTC.

V is TRBV4-3 and J is TRBJ2-7; 7 bases match TRBD2. Per the germline V gene, CDR1 is LGHNA and CDR2 is YSLEER. CDR3 length: 15 residues. V dropped 1 base and J dropped 2; count of bases not matched to a gene: 5. CDR3 DNA: TGCGCCAGCAGCCAAGCGATCAGCGGGACCTACGAGCAGTACTTC. Its translation is CASSQAISGTYEQYF.

V and J are TRBV9 and TRBJ2-3; possibly TRBD1 or TRBD2 for D (5 bases each). Trimming removed 4 bases at V and 4 bases at J, with 13 bases between. CDR1 and CDR2 from the germline V gene are SGDLS and YYNGEE. The CDR3 is 14 residues long. CDR3 protein: CASSSLGGSDTQYF. CDR3 nucleotides: TGTGCCAGCAGCTCACTTGGGGGATCAGATACGCAGTATTTT.

This clonotype was seen just once. The genes are TRBV4-2 and TRBJ2-5; TRBD1 is a possible D gene (5 bases). The assigned J gene may be wrong: the sequence end matches TRBJ2-7 better. This CDR3 is 14 amino acids long. Germline lookup yields CDR1 LGHNA and CDR2 YNFKEQ. The chain's CDR3 is CASSQELGVGEQYF. The CDR3 bases are TGTGCCAGCAGCCAAGAATTAGGGGTGGGCGAGCAGTACTTC.

The V gene is TRBV28, the J gene TRBJ2-1; 9 positions match TRBD2. Germline CDR1 MDHEN, CDR2 SYDVKM. The V gene end was trimmed by 5 bases and the J gene end by 15 bases; junction bases not matched to a gene: 5. The CDR3 covers 11 residues. In nucleotides, the CDR3 is TGTGCCAGCAGTCTGGCGGGGGGGGGGTTCTTC. This translates into CASSLAGGGFF.

The V and J genes are TRBV29-1 and TRBJ2-7; a possible D gene is TRBD1 (5 bases). Deletions cut 3 bases from V and 3 bases from J, with 21 bases between. This CDR3 is 16 amino acids long. Germline loops: CDR1 SQVTM, CDR2 ANQGSEA. The CDR3 coding sequence is TGCAGCGTTGAGGCCCTAGGGGCGCGTCTGGACTACGAGCAGTACTTC. Its protein is CSVEALGARLDYEQYF.

This clonotype was observed a handful of times. The chain employs TRBV6-1 and TRBJ2-7; 7 bases line up with TRBD1. The CDR3 totals 13 residues. The V gene's germline CDR1 is MNHNS and CDR2 SASEGT. The V gene end was trimmed by 10 bases and the J gene end by 3 bases; junction bases not matched to a gene: 9. This CDR3 reads CATSDRANYEQYF. The CDR3 DNA is TGTGCCACCTCAGACAGGGCGAACTACGAGCAGTACTTC.

The chain has TRBV7-2 and TRBJ2-5; D is undetermined. Between the trimmed V and J ends, which lost 2 bases and 1 base, there was a span of 8 bases. Germline loops: CDR1 SGHTA, CDR2 FQGNSA. The CDR3 loop spans 14 amino acids. For the CDR3, the DNA is TGTGCCAGCAGCTTAAGGATACTCCAAGAGACCCAGTACTTC. Protein sequence: CASSLRILQETQYF.